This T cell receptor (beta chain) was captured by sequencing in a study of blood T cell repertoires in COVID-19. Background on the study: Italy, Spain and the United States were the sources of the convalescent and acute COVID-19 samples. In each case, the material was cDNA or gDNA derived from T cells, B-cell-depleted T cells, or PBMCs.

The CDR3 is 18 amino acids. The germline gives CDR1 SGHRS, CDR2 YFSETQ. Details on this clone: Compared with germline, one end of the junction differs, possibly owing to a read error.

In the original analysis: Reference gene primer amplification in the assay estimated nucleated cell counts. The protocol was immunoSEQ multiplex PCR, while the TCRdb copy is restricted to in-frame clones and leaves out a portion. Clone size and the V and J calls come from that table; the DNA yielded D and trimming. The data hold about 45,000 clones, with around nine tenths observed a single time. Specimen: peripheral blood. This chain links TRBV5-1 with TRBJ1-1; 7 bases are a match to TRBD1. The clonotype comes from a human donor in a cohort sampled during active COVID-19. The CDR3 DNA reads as TGCACCAGCAGCTTGGTTATTAGGGCCCAGGGGGTAAACACTGAAGCTTTCTTT. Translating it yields CTSSLVIRAQGVNTEAFF. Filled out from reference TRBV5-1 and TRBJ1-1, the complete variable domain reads KAGVTQTPRYLIKTRGQQVTLSCSPISGHRSVSWYQQTPGQGLQFLFEYFSETQRNKGNFPGRFSGRQFSNSRSEMNVSTLELGDSALYLCTSSLVIRAQGVNTEAFFGQGTRLTVV.